The present TCR beta chain was sequenced within a study of cytomegalovirus exposure and HLA in healthy donors. Vbeta (60) and Jbeta (13) primers were used in the PCR. Sequencing was performed with immunoSEQ multiplex PCR; in TCRdb, only in-frame clones are kept and a portion is missing. The data hold roughly 200,000 clones, with around 75% observed a single time. V was pared by 7 bases and J by 7 bases, with 7 bases of the junction left unmatched. There are 15 residues in the CDR3. Germline CDR1 MNHEY, CDR2 SVGAGI. The receptor's source is a woman aged 30 to 39 in good health and CMV-seronegative. Sequenced sample: PBMCs. The chain has TRBV6-5 and TRBJ2-2; TRBD2 matches at 12 bases. This CDR3 reads CASTRLAGDGGELFF. The CDR3 DNA reads TGTGCCAGCACCAGACTAGCGGGAGATGGCGGGGAGCTGTTTTTT.